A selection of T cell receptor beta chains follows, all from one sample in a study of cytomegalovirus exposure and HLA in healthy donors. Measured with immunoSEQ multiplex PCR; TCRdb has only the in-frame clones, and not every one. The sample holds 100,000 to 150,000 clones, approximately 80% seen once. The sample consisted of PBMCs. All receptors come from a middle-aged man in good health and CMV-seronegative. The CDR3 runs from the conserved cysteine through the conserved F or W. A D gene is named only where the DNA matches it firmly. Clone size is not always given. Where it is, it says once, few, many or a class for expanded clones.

CDR3 protein: CASREGTGEGYGYTF
CDR3 DNA: TGTGCCAGCAGGGAGGGGACAGGGGAGGGGTATGGCTACACCTTC
CDR3 length: 15
J gene: TRBJ1-2
V gene: TRBV28
clone size: NA
D gene: TRBD1

CDR3 protein: CASSLLAGGRETQYF
CDR3 DNA: TGTGCCAGCAGCCTACTAGCGGGGGGTCGGGAGACCCAGTACTTC
CDR3 length: 15
J gene: TRBJ2-5
V gene: TRBV2
clone size: once
D gene: TRBD2

CDR3 protein: CASSSDRVYGYTF
CDR3 DNA: TGTGCCAGCAGCTCCGACAGGGTTTATGGCTACACCTTC
CDR3 length: 13
J gene: TRBJ1-2
V gene: TRBV7-2
clone size: NA
D gene: TRBD1

CDR3 protein: CASSSWRGADKNIQYF
CDR3 DNA: TGTGCCAGCAGCAGCTGGCGGGGGGCCGACAAAAACATTCAGTACTTC
CDR3 length: 16
J gene: TRBJ2-4
V gene: TRBV5-6
clone size: NA
D gene: TRBD2

CDR3 protein: CASSLAGDAQGAEAFF
CDR3 DNA: TGTGCCAGCAGCTTAGCAGGGGACGCGCAGGGCGCTGAAGCTTTCTTT
CDR3 length: 16
J gene: TRBJ1-1
V gene: TRBV13
clone size: NA
D gene: NA

CDR3 protein: CASRTPQLNTEAFF
CDR3 DNA: TGTGCCAGCAGGACCCCACAGTTGAACACTGAAGCTTTCTTT
CDR3 length: 14
J gene: TRBJ1-1
V gene: TRBV6-1
clone size: few
D gene: NA

CDR3 protein: CASSFDSDYGYTF
CDR3 DNA: TGCGCCAGCAGCTTCGACAGCGACTATGGCTACACCTTC
CDR3 length: 13
J gene: TRBJ1-2
V gene: TRBV5-1
clone size: NA
D gene: NA

CDR3 protein: CASSTLGEEPQHF
CDR3 DNA: TGTGCCAGTAGTACCCTTGGGGAGGAGCCCCAGCATTTT
CDR3 length: 13
J gene: TRBJ1-5
V gene: TRBV19
clone size: NA
D gene: NA

CDR3 protein: CASSLDGETGELFF
CDR3 DNA: TGTGCCAGCAGCTTAGATGGGGAGACCGGGGAGCTGTTTTTT
CDR3 length: 14
J gene: TRBJ2-2
V gene: TRBV7-8
clone size: NA
D gene: NA

CDR3 protein: CSVGYRGTEAFF
CDR3 DNA: TGCAGCGTTGGGTACAGAGGGACTGAAGCTTTCTTT
CDR3 length: 12
J gene: TRBJ1-1
V gene: TRBV29-1
clone size: once
D gene: NA

CDR3 protein: CASSKIERDSPLHF
CDR3 DNA: TGTGCCAGTAGTAAGATTGAGCGGGATTCACCCCTCCACTTT
CDR3 length: 14
J gene: TRBJ1-6
V gene: TRBV19
clone size: NA
D gene: NA

CDR3 protein: CASSSSRLGYTF
CDR3 DNA: TGTGCCAGCAGCTCCTCGCGGTTGGGCTACACCTTC
CDR3 length: 12
J gene: TRBJ1-2
V gene: TRBV27
clone size: NA
D gene: NA

CDR3 protein: CASSPKHMNTEAFF
CDR3 DNA: TGTGCCAGCAGCCCGAAACACATGAACACTGAAGCTTTCTTT
CDR3 length: 14
J gene: TRBJ1-1
V gene: TRBV27
clone size: NA
D gene: NA

CDR3 protein: CASSALMTSGGGDTQYF
CDR3 DNA: TGTGCCAGCAGCGCCCTAATGACTAGCGGGGGAGGAGATACGCAGTATTTT
CDR3 length: 17
J gene: TRBJ2-3
V gene: TRBV9
clone size: NA
D gene: TRBD2

CDR3 protein: CATYTGFSTEAFF
CDR3 DNA: TGTGCCACCTACACAGGTTTTAGCACTGAAGCTTTCTTT
CDR3 length: 13
J gene: TRBJ1-1
V gene: TRBV19
clone size: NA
D gene: NA

CDR3 protein: CASSVGSGEETQYF
CDR3 DNA: TGTGCCAGCAGCGTAGGGTCGGGGGAGGAGACCCAGTACTTC
CDR3 length: 14
J gene: TRBJ2-5
V gene: TRBV9
clone size: once
D gene: NA

CDR3 protein: CASSYRDRVSPLHF
CDR3 DNA: TGTGCCAGCAGCTACCGGGACAGGGTCTCACCCCTCCACTTT
CDR3 length: 14
J gene: TRBJ1-6
V gene: TRBV7-2
clone size: NA
D gene: TRBD1

CDR3 protein: CAIRRIPSSGNTIYF
CDR3 DNA: TGTGCCATCAGGAGGATTCCTAGCTCTGGAAACACCATATATTTT
CDR3 length: 15
J gene: TRBJ1-3
V gene: TRBV10-3
clone size: NA
D gene: NA

CDR3 protein: CASSDYNTQYF
CDR3 DNA: TGTGCCAGCAGTGACTATAATACGCAGTATTTT
CDR3 length: 11
J gene: TRBJ2-3
V gene: TRBV2
clone size: NA
D gene: NA

CDR3 protein: CASSRAGYDSPLHF
CDR3 DNA: TGTGCCAGCAGCAGGGCAGGGTACGATTCACCCCTCCACTTT
CDR3 length: 14
J gene: TRBJ1-6
V gene: TRBV21-1
clone size: NA
D gene: NA

CDR3 protein: CASSFTGVSGNTIYF
CDR3 DNA: TGTGCCAGTAGTTTCACAGGGGTTTCTGGAAACACCATATATTTT
CDR3 length: 15
J gene: TRBJ1-3
V gene: TRBV19
clone size: NA
D gene: TRBD1

CDR3 protein: CASRTGQGYTGELFF
CDR3 DNA: TGTGCCTCCCGGACGGGACAGGGGTACACCGGGGAGCTGTTTTTT
CDR3 length: 15
J gene: TRBJ2-2
V gene: TRBV19
clone size: NA
D gene: TRBD1

CDR3 protein: CASSLDWGLADNEQFF
CDR3 DNA: TGTGCCAGCAGCTTAGATTGGGGACTAGCGGACAATGAGCAGTTCTTC
CDR3 length: 16
J gene: TRBJ2-1
V gene: TRBV7-8
clone size: few
D gene: TRBD2

CDR3 protein: CASTMDTTDTQYF
CDR3 DNA: TGTGCCAGCACCATGGACACCACAGATACGCAGTATTTT
CDR3 length: 13
J gene: TRBJ2-3
V gene: TRBV2
clone size: few
D gene: NA

CDR3 protein: CALRGSMNTEAFF
CDR3 DNA: TGTGCCCTCCGGGGTTCCATGAACACTGAAGCTTTCTTT
CDR3 length: 13
J gene: TRBJ1-1
V gene: TRBV30
clone size: NA
D gene: NA

CDR3 protein: CASSFRQGWNQPQHF
CDR3 DNA: TGTGCCAGCAGCTTCCGGCAGGGGTGGAATCAGCCCCAGCATTTT
CDR3 length: 15
J gene: TRBJ1-5
V gene: TRBV7-2
clone size: NA
D gene: NA

CDR3 protein: CASSYRGTGNTGELFF
CDR3 DNA: TGTGCCAGCAGTTATCGAGGGACAGGGAACACCGGGGAGCTGTTTTTT
CDR3 length: 16
J gene: TRBJ2-2
V gene: TRBV6-5
clone size: NA
D gene: TRBD1

CDR3 protein: CASSSSWTGDTEAFF
CDR3 DNA: TGCGCCAGCAGCTCCAGCTGGACAGGGGACACTGAAGCTTTCTTT
CDR3 length: 15
J gene: TRBJ1-1
V gene: TRBV4-3
clone size: few
D gene: TRBD1

CDR3 protein: CASSSQGHEQYF
CDR3 DNA: TGTGCCAGCAGTTCACAGGGCCACGAGCAGTACTTC
CDR3 length: 12
J gene: TRBJ2-7
V gene: TRBV27
clone size: NA
D gene: NA

CDR3 protein: CASSHARGQGVGAKNIQYF
CDR3 DNA: TGTGCCAGCAGCCACGCCCGAGGACAGGGGGTAGGGGCCAAAAACATTCAGTACTTC
CDR3 length: 19
J gene: TRBJ2-4
V gene: TRBV5-4
clone size: NA
D gene: TRBD1

CDR3 protein: CASATSYWGTGTDTQYF
CDR3 DNA: TGTGCCAGCGCGACGTCCTACTGGGGGACAGGGACAGATACGCAGTATTTT
CDR3 length: 17
J gene: TRBJ2-3
V gene: TRBV27
clone size: NA
D gene: TRBD1

CDR3 protein: CASQSGQGAIIQYF
CDR3 DNA: TGTGCCAGCCAAAGCGGGCAGGGGGCTATCATTCAGTACTTC
CDR3 length: 14
J gene: TRBJ2-4
V gene: TRBV6-5
clone size: NA
D gene: TRBD1

CDR3 protein: CASSTTSGETQYF
CDR3 DNA: TGTGCCAGCAGCACCACTAGCGGAGAGACCCAGTACTTC
CDR3 length: 13
J gene: TRBJ2-5
V gene: TRBV7-9
clone size: few
D gene: TRBD2

CDR3 protein: CASSATGGVSDTQYF
CDR3 DNA: TGTGCCAGCAGTGCGACAGGGGGCGTTTCGGATACGCAGTATTTT
CDR3 length: 15
J gene: TRBJ2-3
V gene: TRBV6-1
clone size: NA
D gene: TRBD1

CDR3 protein: CASSPTGGRDNEQFF
CDR3 DNA: TGCGCCAGCAGCCCGACAGGGGGAAGGGACAATGAGCAGTTCTTC
CDR3 length: 15
J gene: TRBJ2-1
V gene: TRBV5-1
clone size: NA
D gene: TRBD1

CDR3 protein: CASSPADKPAGQDGYTF
CDR3 DNA: TGTGCCAGCAGCCCCGCCGACAAGCCGGCGGGGCAAGATGGCTACACCTTC
CDR3 length: 17
J gene: TRBJ1-2
V gene: TRBV7-2
clone size: NA
D gene: NA

CDR3 protein: CSVGGWGQPDGYTF
CDR3 DNA: TGCAGCGTTGGAGGTTGGGGACAGCCAGATGGCTACACCTTC
CDR3 length: 14
J gene: TRBJ1-2
V gene: TRBV29-1
clone size: NA
D gene: TRBD1

CDR3 protein: CASSFGGTEAFF
CDR3 DNA: TGCGCCAGCAGCTTCGGGGGAACTGAAGCTTTCTTT
CDR3 length: 12
J gene: TRBJ1-1
V gene: TRBV5-1
clone size: NA
D gene: NA

CDR3 protein: CASRDIAGTGEQYF
CDR3 DNA: TGTGCCAGCAGGGACATAGCGGGGACGGGGGAGCAGTACTTC
CDR3 length: 14
J gene: TRBJ2-7
V gene: TRBV6-4
clone size: once
D gene: TRBD2

CDR3 protein: CASRGGNEKLFF
CDR3 DNA: TGTGCCAGCAGGGGGGGTAATGAAAAACTGTTTTTT
CDR3 length: 12
J gene: TRBJ1-4
V gene: TRBV6-6
clone size: NA
D gene: NA

CDR3 protein: CASRATGSTEAFF
CDR3 DNA: TGCGCCAGCAGGGCAACAGGTTCCACTGAAGCTTTCTTT
CDR3 length: 13
J gene: TRBJ1-1
V gene: TRBV4-1
clone size: few
D gene: NA

CDR3 protein: CASSQAGTSGGGTRDTQYF
CDR3 DNA: TGCGCCAGCAGCCAAGCCGGGACTAGCGGGGGGGGCACCAGGGATACGCAGTATTTT
CDR3 length: 19
J gene: TRBJ2-3
V gene: TRBV4-1
clone size: NA
D gene: TRBD2

CDR3 protein: CSARDIDEQYF
CDR3 DNA: TGCAGTGCTAGAGACATTGACGAGCAGTACTTC
CDR3 length: 11
J gene: TRBJ2-7
V gene: TRBV20-1
clone size: NA
D gene: NA